What follows describes a single T cell receptor beta chain. No cognate antigen has been identified for it. No base-level quality is on record; no much larger clone is a single base apart. The sample comes from a study of blood T cell repertoires in COVID-19 (dated by TCRdb to about 2020). About the study as a whole: Collaborator samples came from the United States, Italy and Spain and covered acute and convalescent phases of COVID-19. The material from the prospective study consisted of cDNA or gDNA derived from T cells, B-cell-depleted T cells, or PBMCs. Subjects who had been exposed to COVID-19, were actively infected with it, or had recovered from it provided the deeply sampled blood TCRbeta repertoires that made up the dataset. The repertoires were made available in a free public database intended to serve as a resource for research on the immune response to SARS-CoV-2. The samples were drawn from two sources: the first 160 participants of the ongoing ImmuneRACE study, and approximately 1,300 subjects contributed by 6 global collaborators. A de-identified subject ID, COVID-19 status, age in years and sex were almost always included in the sample metadata. Where available, HLA class I and class II types were taken from metadata supplied by the sample provider and were not determined by assay-based typing.

TCRbeta CDR3 regions were amplified from genomic DNA by means of the immunoSEQ Assay, a bias-controlled multiplex PCR. Per the original workflow: Nucleated cell counts per sample were estimated from amplification of reference gene primers within the assay. Sequence reads were collapsed and filtered to measure the absolute abundance of every unique TCRbeta CDR3 rearrangement. For each sample, productive Simpson clonality was calculated as the square root of Simpson's diversity index over productive rearrangements. The source is immuneACCESS, and TCRdb retained only in-frame sequences with V and J called. Part of the clones is not carried over; for the studies checked, unresolved V genes explain less than half of this, and the remainder is unexplained. D and trimming were read from the DNA, whereas the V and J calls and clone size are those reported in that table. In this sample the table shows about 130,000 clones, around 74% of which occur a single time. The top ten constitute more than 5% of the sample.

Overall results and qualifications from the work: The amount of clinical and demographic metadata varied by source and participant and was provided uncurated.

Whole blood was collected in K2EDTA tubes by collaborating institutions according to the institutions' own protocols. Collaborator samples were shipped for TCRbeta analysis as frozen whole blood, isolated PBMCs, or DNA extracted from either sample type. V ends up 2 bases short and J 1 base short, with an unmatched junction base count of 1. The germline V gene gives CDR1 as SGDLS and CDR2 as YYNGEE. Measured from the cysteine to the phenylalanine, the CDR3 is 17 residues long. Only the CDR3 DNA is retained, 51 bases long and in frame from the first base. The chain joins TRBV9 to TRBJ2-2; TRBD2 matches 14 bases in the middle. Sample: peripheral blood. The clonotype was recovered from a man in his 60s with acute or convalescent COVID-19. The DNA sequence follows: TGTGCCAGCAGCGTCGGGACTAGCGGGGGGAACACCGGGGAGCTGTTTTTT. Its translation is CASSVGTSGGNTGELFF.